These T cell receptor beta chains were read from a single sample in a study of T cell repertoires in cytomegalovirus infection. These receptors lack a known antigen. TCRdb called the reads again in MiXCR, with one record for every CDR3 protein. The sample gives around 900,000 distinct CDR3 sequences, about a third of which show up once; around an eighth is in the top ten. The material sequenced was cultured CD8+ T cells from PBMCs, taken from culture after CMV antigen stimulation. These receptor sequences come from a human donor in good health (CMV status not recorded). Some clones in this sample may be carry-over from other donors' samples. The CDR3 runs from the conserved cysteine through the conserved F or W. D genes are given only for firm matches. Some rows have no size entry. The others give once, few or many, or a class for an expanded clone.

v_gene	d_gene	j_gene	abundance	CDR3aa	CDR3nt
TRBV7-6	.	TRBJ2-7	many	CASSLRDAAVYEQYF	TGTGCCAGCAGCCTCCGGGACGCCGCCGTATACGAGCAGTACTTC
TRBV6-5	.	TRBJ2-5	.	CAGSRNRVETQYF	TGTGCCGGCAGCCGCAACAGGGTAGAGACCCAGTACTTC
TRBV7-8	.	TRBJ1-3	few	CASSLGGSPGNTIYF	TGTGCCAGCAGTTTAGGGGGTTCACCTGGAAACACCATATATTTT
TRBV24-1	.	TRBJ2-1	.	CATKSRQHNEQFF	TGTGCCACCAAAAGCCGGCAGCACAATGAGCAGTTCTTC
TRBV2	.	TRBJ1-1	.	CAHGGQNTEAFF	TGTGCCCATGGGGGGCAGAACACTGAAGCTTTCTTT
TRBV6-1	TRBD2	TRBJ2-3	few	CASSTPYRLAGTTDTQYF	TGTGCCAGCAGTACGCCCTACCGACTAGCGGGGACCACAGATACGCAGTATTTT
TRBV12-3/TRBV12-4	.	TRBJ1-1	few	CASSESGYMNTEAFF	TGTGCCAGCAGTGAATCAGGGTACATGAACACTGAAGCTTTCTTT
TRBV7-2	.	TRBJ2-1	many	CASSLDSSSYNEQFF	TGTGCCAGCAGCTTGGACAGCAGTTCCTACAATGAGCAGTTCTTC
TRBV12-3/TRBV12-4	.	TRBJ1-3	few	CASSLSGVPSGNTIYF	TGTGCCAGCAGTTTATCCGGAGTTCCCTCTGGAAACACCATATATTTT
TRBV10-3	.	TRBJ1-2	.	CAISESPGTWGYTF	TGTGCCATCAGTGAGTCTCCCGGGACGTGGGGCTACACCTTC
TRBV7-2	.	TRBJ1-2	.	CASSPEGGYYGYTF	TGTGCCAGCAGCCCCGAGGGGGGGTACTATGGCTACACCTTC
TRBV27	.	TRBJ2-3	.	CASRTSRWSRTDTQYF	TGTGCCAGCCGGACTTCGAGGTGGTCGCGCACAGATACGCAGTATTTT
TRBV6-6	.	TRBJ1-1	many	CASSQLRVGGGGYTEAFF	TGTGCCAGCAGTCAATTACGGGTCGGGGGAGGGGGATACACTGAAGCTTTCTTT
TRBV6-2/TRBV6-3	TRBD1	TRBJ1-5	.	CAGSRGQSNQPQHF	TGTGCCGGCAGCCGGGGACAGAGCAATCAGCCCCAGCATTTT
TRBV7-6	.	TRBJ1-2	.	CASSLGKGYGYTF	TGTGCCAGCAGCTTAGGAAAGGGCTATGGCTACACCTTC
TRBV7-6	.	TRBJ2-7	few	CAGSLEQGGNYEQYF	TGTGCCGGCAGCTTAGAACAGGGGGGGAACTACGAGCAGTACTTC
TRBV19	.	TRBJ1-1	.	CASSIDKAGEAFF	TGTGCCAGTAGTATAGATAAGGCTGGTGAAGCTTTCTTT
TRBV28	.	TRBJ2-5	few	CASSWEDGNQETQYF	TGTGCCAGCAGTTGGGAGGACGGCAACCAAGAGACCCAGTACTTC
TRBV4-3	TRBD1	TRBJ1-1	.	CASSQMTGPNTEAFF	TGCGCCAGCAGCCAGATGACAGGGCCGAACACTGAAGCTTTCTTT
TRBV13	.	TRBJ1-1	few	CASTPPRDFMNTEAFF	TGTGCCAGCACCCCCCCCCGGGATTTCATGAACACTGAAGCTTTCTTT
TRBV9	.	TRBJ2-1	few	CASSVSTGQRYEQFF	TGTGCCAGCAGCGTATCTACGGGACAAAGGTATGAGCAGTTCTTC
TRBV24-1	.	TRBJ2-1	.	CATSDLHPYDNEQFF	TGTGCCACCAGTGATTTGCACCCGTACGACAATGAGCAGTTCTTC
TRBV13	.	TRBJ2-5	few	CASSSARSYQETQYF	TGTGCCAGCAGCTCCGCCCGGAGCTACCAAGAGACCCAGTACTTC
TRBV4-3	TRBD2	TRBJ2-1	.	CASSQDYAGVWDNEQFF	TGCGCCAGCAGCCAAGATTATGCGGGGGTATGGGACAATGAGCAGTTCTTC
TRBV10-2	.	TRBJ2-2	once	CASREGLYTGELFF	TGCGCCAGCAGGGAGGGCTTGTACACCGGGGAGCTGTTTTTT
TRBV4-2	TRBD2	TRBJ2-2	many	CASSQERGAYTGELFF	TGTGCCAGCAGCCAAGAGCGGGGGGCCTACACCGGGGAGCTGTTTTTT
TRBV7-6	TRBD1	TRBJ2-1	many	CASSLAPDRNNNEQFF	TGTGCCAGCAGCTTAGCCCCGGACAGGAACAACAATGAGCAGTTCTTC
TRBV28	.	TRBJ2-3	.	CANRNRDSFTDTQYF	TGTGCCAACAGGAACCGGGACTCCTTCACAGATACGCAATATTTT
TRBV6-2/TRBV6-3	.	TRBJ1-6	few	CASRTTLFVDSPLHF	TGTGCCAGCAGAACCACGCTATTCGTCGATTCACCCCTCCACTTT